Presented here are 15 T cell receptor beta chains from one specimen sequenced in a study of shared clonotypes between healthy human individuals. Generated by immunoSEQ multiplex PCR, the TCRdb table keeps only in-frame clones and is missing some. The table lists roughly 1,100,000 clones, approximately 70% of them singletons. Sequenced material: memory CD4+ T cells sorted from blood. Stated subset: CD45RA-negative fraction. These TCRs come from a man aged 18 to 30 in good health.

This sequence joins TRBV6-5 and TRBJ2-7; D not resolved. The CDR3 has 13 amino acids. Per the germline V gene, CDR1 is MNHEY and CDR2 is SVGAGI. V gave up 6 bases and J gave up 0 bases, with 9 bases separating them. In DNA, the CDR3 is TGTGCCAGCAGCCGGCGTTTCTCCTACGAGCAGTACTTC. It translates to CASSRRFSYEQYF.

In this sample, this clone turned up once. The CDR3 DNA sequence: TGTGCCAGCAGCCCGATCCTCGGGACAGCTCTTATCCCAGATACGCAGTATTTT. Translating gives CASSPILGTALIPDTQYF. The chain combines TRBV14 with TRBJ2-3; 7 nucleotides agree with TRBD1. V lost 4 bases to trimming and J lost 4 bases; unmatched junction nucleotides: 17. Germline values: CDR1 SGHDN, CDR2 FVKESK. CDR3 length: 18 amino acids.

In regard to this clone: The identical CDR3 is also encoded by other nucleotide sequences in the sample. The chain joins TRBV5-1 to TRBJ2-1; unclear D gene. CDR3 length equals 15 residues. Germline CDR1 and CDR2: SGHRS and YFSETQ. Trimming took off 1 base at V and 3 bases at J, with 11 bases between the two ends. CDR3 protein: CASSLSSGVYNEQFF. As DNA, the CDR3 is TGCGCCAGCAGCTTGAGTAGTGGGGTCTACAATGAGCAGTTCTTC.

The chain combines TRBV4-3 with TRBJ1-5, with D uncertain. The CDR3 spans 15 residues. Germline lookup yields CDR1 LGHNA and CDR2 YSLEER. With 0 bases removed from V and 7 bases from J, the gap between germline ends came to 13 bases. CDR3 bases: TGCGCCAGCAGCCAAGATCTCCTGGGGATACAGCCCCAGCATTTT. Translating it yields CASSQDLLGIQPQHF.

The chain uses TRBV5-4 and TRBJ2-7, with D hard to call. The CDR3 is 12 residues long. V lost 0 bases and J 6 bases, leaving 7 bases between the germline ends. From germline, CDR1 is SGHNT and CDR2 YYREEE (reference sequence). CDR3 nucleotide sequence: TGTGCCAGCAGCTTGGGGGGTGGCGAGCAGTACTTC. As protein: CASSLGGGEQYF.

On this clone: At one boundary the junction diverges from the germline segment, which might be a read error. This chain uses TRBV6-6 with TRBJ2-7; D unresolved. CDR1 and CDR2 (germline): MNHNY, SVGAGI (reference sequence). The CDR3 totals 15 residues. The CDR3 loop reads CAISEKGFNSYEQYF. CDR3 coding DNA: TGTGCCATCAGTGAGAAGGGTTTCAACTCCTACGAGCAGTACTTC.

V gene TRBV7-8 combines with J gene TRBJ2-7; D is ambiguous. V was cut by 5 bases and J by 3 bases, with 20 bases left in between. Germline V lookup: CDR1 SGHVS, CDR2 FQNEAQ. CDR3 length: 16 residues. The CDR3 region is CASSDPDWKGLYEQYF. The CDR3 coding sequence is TGTGCCAGCAGCGACCCAGACTGGAAAGGCCTCTACGAGCAGTACTTC.

This rearrangement joins TRBV19 to TRBJ1-2; 9 nucleotides align to TRBD1. Germline assignment: CDR1 LNHDA and CDR2 SQIVND (reference sequence). V shed 7 bases and J 2 bases; nucleotides not matched to a gene: 5. The CDR3 runs 14 residues. The CDR3 protein is CASTRTGENYGYTF. Here the CDR3 DNA reads TGTGCCAGTACCCGGACAGGGGAGAACTATGGCTACACCTTC.

A remark on this clone: Other nucleotide sequences from this sample produce the same CDR3. The chain joins TRBV10-2 to TRBJ2-3; D gene ambiguous. V was cut by 2 bases and J by 2 bases, with 8 bases left in between. The CDR3 is made up of 14 amino acids. Germline CDR1 is WSHSY and CDR2 is SAAADI. Written as DNA, the CDR3 is TGCGCCAGCAGTGAGGCCAGGTACACAGATACGCAGTATTTT. Amino acid sequence: CASSEARYTDTQYF.

The chain employs TRBV6-1 and TRBJ1-2; TRBD1 might be the D (6 bases). V was clipped by 2 bases and J by 8 bases, with 12 bases between them. This CDR3 is built from 13 residues. Germline V gene sequence: CDR1 MNHNS, CDR2 SASEGT. CDR3 sequence: CASSERTVGGYTF. The CDR3, as DNA: TGTGCCAGCAGTGAAAGGACAGTCGGGGGCTACACCTTC.

The chain employs TRBV19 and TRBJ1-2; D call uncertain. Germline-derived CDR1 and CDR2 are LNHDA and SQIVND (reference sequence). The CDR3 runs to 13 residues. V lost 6 bases and J lost 1, with 9 bases in between. The chain's CDR3 is CASSNAFNYGYTF. CDR3 bases: TGTGCCAGTAGCAATGCTTTTAACTATGGCTACACCTTC.

The chain couples TRBV28 to TRBJ1-1, with D maybe TRBD1 (5 bases). Trimming cost V 5 bases and J 1 base, with 11 bases left between them. The CDR3 is 14 amino acids. Germline lookup yields CDR1 MDHEN and CDR2 SYDVKM. CDR3 amino acids: CASSPGQPNTEAFF. CDR3 DNA: TGTGCCAGCAGTCCTGGACAACCGAACACTGAAGCTTTCTTT.

This clone appeared a single time. The chain carries TRBV10-1 and TRBJ2-3; possibly TRBD2 for D (5 bases). The CDR3 has 16 residues. From germline, CDR1 is WNHNN and CDR2 SYGVQD (reference sequence). Trimming cost V 2 bases and J 2 bases, with 14 bases left between them. CDR3 loop: CASSETLSGLTDTQYF. The CDR3 DNA is TGCGCCAGCAGTGAGACCTTGAGCGGACTCACAGATACGCAGTATTTT.

This clone was seen a single time. V usage is TRBV5-1 and J usage is TRBJ1-1; no firm D call. CDR1 is SGHRS and CDR2 is YFSETQ in the germline V gene. The CDR3 loop spans 14 amino acids. Between the trimmed V and J ends, which lost 4 bases and 6 bases, there was a span of 16 bases. CDR3 sequence (DNA): TGCGCCAGCAGCCAACGGTCAGGTAATGCTGAAGCTTTCTTT. Translating gives CASSQRSGNAEAFF.

This chain uses TRBV9 with TRBJ2-5, with D possibly being TRBD1 (6 bases). The germline CDR1 and CDR2 sequences are SGDLS and YYNGEE. Deletions cut 4 bases from V and 4 bases from J, with 17 bases between. This CDR3 is built from 15 residues. This chain's CDR3 is CASSIQGGGRETQYF. The DNA for the CDR3 is TGTGCCAGCAGCATACAGGGTGGTGGGAGAGAGACCCAGTACTTC. The complete variable domain, with remaining parts taken from reference TRBV9 and TRBJ2-5, reads DSGVTQTPKHLITATGQRVTLRCSPRSGDLSVYWYQQSLDQGLQFLIQYYNGEERAKGNILERFSAQQFPDLHSELNLSSLELGDSALYFCASSIQGGGRETQYFGPGTRLLVL.